The 10 T cell receptor beta chains in this list originate from one sample, sequenced in a study of blood T cell repertoires in COVID-19. TCRdb's table, derived via immunoSEQ multiplex PCR, lists solely in-frame clones and lacks some. This table holds 150,000 to 200,000 clones, around nine tenths found once. Sequencing was done on a sample of peripheral blood. All receptors derive from a woman between 65 and 79 years old with COVID-19, enrolled during active disease.

The sample holds one count of this clone. The V and J genes are TRBV29-1 and TRBJ2-3, with D possibly TRBD1 on 5 matching bases. The CDR3 covers 18 residues. Germline CDR1 reads SQVTM; CDR2 reads ANQGSEA. The V gene lost 7 bases and the J gene lost 8 bases, with 34 bases spanning the gap. CDR3 in amino acids: CSARAGYVASRRMGTQYF. The CDR3 DNA reads TGCAGCGCCAGAGCAGGGTACGTTGCTTCACGTCGGATGGGTACGCAGTATTTT.

This chain connects TRBV11-3 to TRBJ2-1; a weak D match, TRBD2 (5 bases). From germline, CDR1 is SGHNT and CDR2 YENEEA. This CDR3 region has 16 residues. Deletions cut 4 bases from V and 6 bases from J, with 19 bases between. Written as DNA, the CDR3 is TGTGCCAGCAGCTCCCCCTCCCAGCGGACCATCAATGAGCAGTTCTTC. It translates to CASSSPSQRTINEQFF. Full variable domain (rest looked up from reference TRBV11-3 and TRBJ2-1): EAGVVQSPRYKIIEKKQPVAFWCNPISGHNTLYWYLQNLGQGPELLIRYENEEAVDDSQLPKDRFSAERLKGVDSTLKIQPAELGDSAVYLCASSSPSQRTINEQFFGPGTRLTVL.

The genes are TRBV6-2 or TRBV6-3 and TRBJ2-2, with a weak D call TRBD2 (6 bases). The CDR3 is made up of 14 amino acids. The germline V gene has CDR1 MNHEY and CDR2 SVGEGT. The ends were cut back, 5 bases at V and 9 bases at J, with 16 bases in the middle. CDR3 DNA sequence: TGTGCCAGCAGTACCGGAGGGTCCTCCCGGGAGCTGTTTTTT. It specifies CASSTGGSSRELFF.

This clone turned up a few times. V is TRBV5-1 and J is TRBJ1-2; the D is unclear. CDR1 is SGHRS, CDR2 YFSETQ, per germline. Trimming left V 3 bases short and J 2 bases short, with 14 bases between. The CDR3 length is 15 residues. The CDR3 protein is CASSWAANANYGYTF. CDR3 sequence (DNA): TGCGCCAGCAGCTGGGCAGCAAATGCGAACTATGGCTACACCTTC. Complete variable domain (other parts from reference TRBV5-1 and TRBJ1-2): KAGVTQTPRYLIKTRGQQVTLSCSPISGHRSVSWYQQTPGQGLQFLFEYFSETQRNKGNFPGRFSGRQFSNSRSEMNVSTLELGDSALYLCASSWAANANYGYTFGSGTRLTVV.

The rearrangement joins TRBV7-9 to TRBJ2-1; D perhaps matches TRBD2 (5 bases). Between the trimmed V and J ends, which lost 2 bases and 6 bases, there was a span of 11 bases. Germline V lookup: CDR1 SEHNR, CDR2 FQNEAQ (reference sequence). This CDR3 is built from 14 residues. Here the CDR3 reads CASSLTRVGNEQFF. Here the CDR3 DNA reads TGTGCCAGCAGCTTAACTAGGGTGGGCAATGAGCAGTTCTTC.

This clone was counted between two and nine times. The rearrangement uses TRBV5-1 and TRBJ2-4, with TRBD2 matching 14 bases. Germline loops: CDR1 SGHRS, CDR2 YFSETQ. V shed 2 bases and J 1 base; nucleotides not matched to a gene: 11. The CDR3 covers 20 residues. CDR3 bases: TGCGCCAGCAGCTTAACCGGGACTAGCGGGAGTCTGGGGGCCAAAAACATTCAGTACTTC. It yields the protein CASSLTGTSGSLGAKNIQYF. Variable domain in full (rest from reference TRBV5-1 and TRBJ2-4): KAGVTQTPRYLIKTRGQQVTLSCSPISGHRSVSWYQQTPGQGLQFLFEYFSETQRNKGNFPGRFSGRQFSNSRSEMNVSTLELGDSALYLCASSLTGTSGSLGAKNIQYFGAGTRLSVL.

The sample holds one count of this clone. The CDR3, as DNA: TGTGCCAGCAGACCTATGACGGGGGTCTACGAGCAGTACTTC. Its translation: CASRPMTGVYEQYF. V is TRBV7-2 and J is TRBJ2-7; maybe TRBD2 (6 bases). Trimming cost V 6 bases and J 3 bases, with 15 bases left between them. The CDR3 runs to 14 residues. The germline V gene encodes CDR1 SGHTA and CDR2 FQGNSA.

The rearrangement links TRBV19 to TRBJ1-1, with TRBD1 identical over 8 bases. CDR1 and CDR2 from the germline V gene are LNHDA and SQIVND (reference sequence). The CDR3 runs 21 residues. J lost 0 bases, V lost 3 bases, and 21 bases had no gene match. CDR3 sequence reads: CASSIAWTGNSRESMNTEAFF. In DNA form, the CDR3 reads TGTGCCAGTAGTATTGCCTGGACAGGGAACTCGCGGGAGAGTATGAACACTGAAGCTTTCTTT.

V usage is TRBV28 and J usage is TRBJ2-7; 8 positions agree with TRBD1. V shed 7 bases, J shed 5 bases, and the junction held 10 bases outside the gene matches. In germline, CDR1 is MDHEN, CDR2 SYDVKM. This CDR3 has 14 amino acids. This CDR3 is CASTLTGEIHEQYF. The CDR3 nucleotides read TGTGCCAGCACCCTGACAGGGGAGATCCACGAGCAGTACTTC.

The chain employs TRBV6-5 and TRBJ1-6; a possible D gene is TRBD1 (5 bases). The V and J ends lost 2 bases and 8 bases respectively, with 13 bases between them. The CDR3 runs 15 residues. CDR1 and CDR2 (germline): MNHEY, SVGAGI. CDR3 bases: TGTGCCAGCAGTTACGCCAGGACAAGACATTCACCCCTCCACTTT. Its protein product is CASSYARTRHSPLHF.